The rows below give T cell receptor beta chains drawn from one sample of a study of T cell responses to AZD1222 COVID-19 vaccine. Clones were sequenced by immunoSEQ multiplex PCR, and TCRdb holds only the in-frame ones, with some missing. This table has roughly 150,000 clones, approximately 93% appearing once. Sequences were derived from peripheral blood, sampled on day 0 of AZD1222 vaccination. Source of these receptors: an adult in good health. Each CDR3 is given with its conserved first and last residue. Each record gives: J gene, V gene, CDR3 protein.

TRBJ2-7 TRBV7-7 CASSPGTDSYEQYF
TRBJ2-5 TRBV14 CASSQRLAGETQYF
TRBJ2-5 TRBV28 CASSRTGEKETQYF
TRBJ2-7 TRBV5-4 CASSSFGGSPYEQYF
TRBJ2-3 TRBV28 CASSFGEITDTQYF
TRBJ2-2 TRBV19 CASSINPRDTGELFF
TRBJ2-1 TRBV9 CASSAARSSGRGDEQFF
TRBJ1-5 TRBV28 CASSPQTGTDQPQHF
TRBJ1-1 TRBV30 CAWSVREGAEAFF
TRBJ1-2 TRBV7-3 CASSPQGGGYGYTF
TRBJ2-7 TRBV5-1 CASSPGDRTSSYEQYF
TRBJ2-2 TRBV27 CASSWEGIGELFF
TRBJ2-7 TRBV18 CASSPDTSYEQYF
TRBJ1-5 TRBV3-1/TRBV3-2 CASSQNTQPQHF
TRBJ2-1 TRBV5-1 CASSLERDGGDEQFF
TRBJ2-3 TRBV15 CATSGTSYTDTQYF
TRBJ2-1 TRBV19 CASRTTGTGYYNEQFF
TRBJ2-1 TRBV19 CARSLGRRNNEQFF
TRBJ1-1 TRBV19 CASSPGENTEAFF
TRBJ1-2 TRBV29-1 CLTKGDRDGYTF
TRBJ1-5 TRBV9 CASSEGFSVNQPQHF
TRBJ2-7 TRBV30 CAWSNLQGGSYEQYF
TRBJ2-3 TRBV6-2/TRBV6-3 CASSYRGLHLPSTDTQYF
TRBJ1-5 TRBV19 CASSMGVGQPQHF
TRBJ1-2 TRBV11-2 CASRRPTGGYTF
TRBJ2-7 TRBV28 CASSSLTSGRYEQYF
TRBJ1-5 TRBV6-5 CASSYSGTGNQPQHF
TRBJ2-1 TRBV19 CASSPYRGSYNEQFF
TRBJ1-5 TRBV6-6 CASSYSRTADPQHF
TRBJ2-5 TRBV5-1 CASSPLGREETQYF
TRBJ2-1 TRBV2 CASSAERDNEQFF
TRBJ2-1 TRBV4-1 CASSQDHQGATYNEQFF
TRBJ2-2 TRBV15 CATSRAETGELFF
TRBJ2-1 TRBV19 CASSILNGKEEQFF
TRBJ1-1 TRBV7-2 CASSLQTDLNTEAFF